Shown below are 10 T cell receptor beta chains from a single sample sequenced in a study of cytomegalovirus exposure and HLA in healthy donors. Primers for the PCR totalled 60 Vbeta and 13 Jbeta. The data were produced by immunoSEQ multiplex PCR, yet TCRdb's version contains in-frame clones alone and is incomplete. The sample table sets out roughly 140,000 clones. The sample taken for sequencing was PBMCs. These TCRs come from a man between 35 and 55 years old in good health and CMV-seronegative.

CDR3 sequence reads: CASSLAGGGTEAFF. CDR3 nucleotides: TGTGCCAGCAGTCTAGCAGGGGGCGGCACTGAAGCTTTCTTT. The V and J genes are TRBV11-2 and TRBJ1-1; 8 nucleotides align to TRBD1. Looked up from germline, CDR1 is SGHAT and CDR2 is FQNNGV. The CDR3 loop spans 14 amino acids. V lost 6 bases, J lost 4 bases, and 7 bases stayed unmatched.

This rearrangement joins TRBV5-1 to TRBJ1-6; D is perhaps TRBD1 (6 bases). V was shortened by 1 base and J by 8 bases, with 10 bases between the two germline ends. There are 14 residues in the CDR3. Germline V gives CDR1 SGHRS, CDR2 YFSETQ. The CDR3 is CASSLKAGDSPLHF. CDR3 DNA: TGCGCCAGCAGCTTGAAGGCAGGGGATTCACCCCTCCACTTT. The variable domain in full, with the rest retrieved from reference TRBV5-1 and TRBJ1-6, is KAGVTQTPRYLIKTRGQQVTLSCSPISGHRSVSWYQQTPGQGLQFLFEYFSETQRNKGNFPGRFSGRQFSNSRSEMNVSTLELGDSALYLCASSLKAGDSPLHFGNGTRLTVT.

V is TRBV19 and J is TRBJ2-7, with 7 bases lining up with TRBD2. V was clipped by 9 bases and J by 4 bases; unmatched bases: 6. Germline assignment: CDR1 LNHDA and CDR2 SQIVND (reference sequence). CDR3 length equals 12 residues. CDR3 amino acids: CASRGGSYEQYF. DNA of the CDR3: TGTGCCAGCCGGGGCGGGAGTTACGAGCAGTACTTC.

The CDR3 here is CASSGYLGGQGSYEQYF. DNA for the CDR3: TGTGCCAGCAGTGGATACCTGGGGGGACAGGGCTCCTACGAGCAGTACTTC. This chain links TRBV6-1 with TRBJ2-7; 9 bases agree with TRBD1. The CDR3 is made up of 17 amino acids. Looked up from germline, CDR1 is MNHNS and CDR2 is SASEGT. V was clipped by 4 bases and J by 0 bases; unmatched bases: 10.

This chain connects TRBV5-5 to TRBJ2-2; D is unresolved. V shed 0 bases and J shed 3 bases, with 12 bases lying between them. Germline V gives CDR1 SGHKS, CDR2 YYEKEE (reference sequence). The CDR3 extends over 16 amino acids. The CDR3 DNA reads as TGTGCCAGCAGCTTGGTGGGCGCCTCCCACACCGGGGAGCTGTTTTTT. Its translation is CASSLVGASHTGELFF.

This CDR3 is CASSLVSGGGNEQFF. The CDR3 DNA reads as TGTGCCAGCAGCTTAGTCAGCGGGGGGGGCAATGAGCAGTTCTTC. The chain has TRBV11-2 and TRBJ2-1; 10 nucleotides line up with TRBD2. From germline, CDR1 is SGHAT and CDR2 FQNNGV. After removal of 1 base from V and 6 bases from J, the junction contained 3 bases not matched to a gene. The CDR3 loop spans 15 amino acids.

The chain couples TRBV6-5 to TRBJ2-7; weak D call: TRBD1 (6 bases). The CDR3 length is 12 residues. CDR1 and CDR2 from the germline V gene are MNHEY and SVGAGI. V was pared by 5 bases and J by 5 bases, with 10 bases between. The CDR3 nucleotides are TGTGCCAGCAGTAGCTACAGGGACGAGCAGTACTTC. Translation gives CASSSYRDEQYF.

This sequence joins TRBV19 and TRBJ1-2; D is unclear. Germline V gives CDR1 LNHDA, CDR2 SQIVND (reference sequence). There are 13 residues in the CDR3. The V gene lost 1 base and the J gene lost 8 bases, with 11 bases spanning the gap. The CDR3 region is CASSIGTSYGYTF. The CDR3 coding sequence is TGTGCCAGTAGTATAGGGACTTCCTACGGCTACACCTTC.

This chain uses TRBV5-6 with TRBJ1-2; the D is unclear. Germline V gene data show CDR1 as SGHDT and CDR2 as YYEEEE. The CDR3 runs 15 residues. Trimming stripped 0 bases from V and 0 bases from J, with 9 bases between. The CDR3 DNA sequence: TGTGCCAGCAGCTTGGTCAGCGCCGCTAACTATGGCTACACCTTC. Amino acid sequence: CASSLVSAANYGYTF. The complete variable domain, with remaining parts taken from reference TRBV5-6 and TRBJ1-2, reads DAGVTQSPTHLIKTRGQQVTLRCSPKSGHDTVSWYQQALGQGPQFIFQYYEEEERQRGNFPDRFSGHQFPNYSSELNVNALLLGDSALYLCASSLVSAANYGYTFGSGTRLTVV.

This chain connects TRBV5-1 to TRBJ2-5; D is uncertain. The germline V and J ends were trimmed by 0 bases and 1 base, with 7 bases remaining between them. CDR1 and CDR2 (germline): SGHRS, YFSETQ. This CDR3 contains 14 residues. The CDR3 loop reads CASSLVPVQETQYF. Here the CDR3 DNA reads TGCGCCAGCAGCTTGGTGCCAGTCCAAGAGACCCAGTACTTC.